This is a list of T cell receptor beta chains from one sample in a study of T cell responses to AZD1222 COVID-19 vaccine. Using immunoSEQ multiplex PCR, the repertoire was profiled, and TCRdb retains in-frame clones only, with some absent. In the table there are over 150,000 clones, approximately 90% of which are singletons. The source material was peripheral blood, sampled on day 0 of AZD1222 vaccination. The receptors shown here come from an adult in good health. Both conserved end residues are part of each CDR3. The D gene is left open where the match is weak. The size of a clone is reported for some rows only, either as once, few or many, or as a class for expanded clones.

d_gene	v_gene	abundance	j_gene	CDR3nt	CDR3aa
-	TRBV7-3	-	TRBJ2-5	TGTGCCAGCAGCCCGAGAATCGGAGAGACCCAGTACTTC	CASSPRIGETQYF
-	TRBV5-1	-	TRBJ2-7	TGCGCCAGCAGCTTGGTTAGGAGTAACGAGCAGTACTTC	CASSLVRSNEQYF
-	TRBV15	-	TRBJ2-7	TGTGCCACCAGCAGAGTGGTAGGTGGGGGCCTGGAGGGAGAGCAGTACTTC	CATSRVVGGGLEGEQYF
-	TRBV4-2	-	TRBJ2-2	TGTGCCAGCAGCCAAGATTTGAAGTCCGGGGAGCTGTTTTTT	CASSQDLKSGELFF
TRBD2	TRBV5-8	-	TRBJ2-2	TGTGCCAGCAGCCGGGGGGGATCAAACACCGGGGAGCTGTTTTTT	CASSRGGSNTGELFF
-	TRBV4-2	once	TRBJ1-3	TGTGCCAGCAGCCAAGGTAGAGCCCAATGGAACTCTGGAAACACCATATATTTT	CASSQGRAQWNSGNTIYF
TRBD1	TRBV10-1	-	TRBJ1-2	TGCGCCAGCAGTGAGTCTGTTCACAGGGGGCGACGTGGCTACACCTTC	CASSESVHRGRRGYTF
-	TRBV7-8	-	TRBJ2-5	TGTGCCAGCAGCTCACAGGGTGGGGGAATCACGGAGACCCAGTACTTC	CASSSQGGGITETQYF
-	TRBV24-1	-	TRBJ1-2	TGTGCCACCAGTGAAAGAGGACTCCTAGCTAACTATGGCTACACCTTC	CATSERGLLANYGYTF
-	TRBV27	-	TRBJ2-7	TGTGCCAGCAGTTTAGCGGGACCCCCACTCGGTGTCGAGCAGTACTTC	CASSLAGPPLGVEQYF
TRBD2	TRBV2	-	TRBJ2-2	TGTGCCAGCAGTGAAAAAGCGGGGGGCTGGCCCGGGGAGCTGTTTTTT	CASSEKAGGWPGELFF
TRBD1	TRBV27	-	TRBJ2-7	TGTGCCAGCAGTTTGACAGGGACCTCCGAGCAGTACTTC	CASSLTGTSEQYF
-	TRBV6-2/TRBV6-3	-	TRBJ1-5	TGTGCCAGCAGTCCCCCCCCCAATCAGCCCCAGCATTTT	CASSPPPNQPQHF
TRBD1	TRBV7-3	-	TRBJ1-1	TGTGCCAGCAGCCGGGGACAGGACACTGAAGCTTTCTTT	CASSRGQDTEAFF
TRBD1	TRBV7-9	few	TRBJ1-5	TGTGCCAGCAGCCTGAGGACAGGGGATCAGCCCCAGCATTTT	CASSLRTGDQPQHF
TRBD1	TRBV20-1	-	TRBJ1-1	TGCAGTGCTAGACCCAGGGGGAGAGCTTTCTTT	CSARPRGRAFF
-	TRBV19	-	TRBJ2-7	TGTGCCAGTAGTATGAGGGACGGTTCCTACGAGCAGTACTTC	CASSMRDGSYEQYF
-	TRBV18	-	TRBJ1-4	TGTGCCAGCTCACCAAGAGGAAAGGGGAATGAAAAACTGTTTTTT	CASSPRGKGNEKLFF
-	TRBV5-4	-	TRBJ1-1	TGTGCCAGCAGTTGGAGTGGGGGGACGACTGAAGCTTTCTTT	CASSWSGGTTEAFF
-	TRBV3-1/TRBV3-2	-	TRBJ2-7	TGTGCCAGCAGCCGACAGATCTACGAGCAGTACTTC	CASSRQIYEQYF
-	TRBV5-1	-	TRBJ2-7	TGCGCCAGCAGCTCGGGGGTACTAGCATCCTACGAGCAGTACTTC	CASSSGVLASYEQYF
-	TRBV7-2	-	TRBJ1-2	TGTGCCAGCAGCTCCGCCAGGGCGGCCTATGGCTACACCTTC	CASSSARAAYGYTF
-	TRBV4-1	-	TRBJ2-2	TGCGCCAGCAGCCAAGATCCGCTGAACACCGGGGAGCTGTTTTTT	CASSQDPLNTGELFF
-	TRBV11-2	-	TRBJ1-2	TGTGCCAGCAGCTTAGAGCCCGGACGGGGGCTTGGAACCTTC	CASSLEPGRGLGTF
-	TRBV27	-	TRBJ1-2	TGTGCCAGCAGTTTATCCGGCAGCTATGGCTACACCTTC	CASSLSGSYGYTF
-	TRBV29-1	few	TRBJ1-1	TGCAGCGTGGCAGGGGTAGGCACTGAAGCTTTCTTT	CSVAGVGTEAFF
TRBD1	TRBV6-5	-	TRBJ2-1	TGTGCCAGCAGTTCGTCGGACAGGAGCTCCTACAATGAGCAGTTCTTC	CASSSSDRSSYNEQFF
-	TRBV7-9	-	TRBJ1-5	TGTGCCAGCAGCTTAAATGGGGCGGGCAATCAGCCCCAGCATTTT	CASSLNGAGNQPQHF
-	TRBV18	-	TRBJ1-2	TGTGCCAGCTCCTATCAACGGGGTAACTATGGCTACACCTTC	CASSYQRGNYGYTF
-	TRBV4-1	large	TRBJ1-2	TGCGCCAGCAGCCAGCTTCCCGGGGGAGACTATGGCTACACCTTC	CASSQLPGGDYGYTF
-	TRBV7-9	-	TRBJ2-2	TGTGCCAGCAGCTCCGGACCGACCGGGGAGCTGTTTTTT	CASSSGPTGELFF
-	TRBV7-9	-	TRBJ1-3	TGTGCCAGCAGCGCCTGGGACCCTTTCACCATATATTTT	CASSAWDPFTIYF
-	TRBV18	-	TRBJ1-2	TGTGCCAGCTCACCCAATCCCTTCTATGGCTACACCTTC	CASSPNPFYGYTF
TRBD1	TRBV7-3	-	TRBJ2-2	TGTGCCAGCAGCTCCGGGACAGGGGCTCCCGGGGAGCTGTTTTTT	CASSSGTGAPGELFF
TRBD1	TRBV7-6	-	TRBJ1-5	TGTGCCAGCGCCGTGGGGACAGGGGAAAATCAGCCCCAGCATTTT	CASAVGTGENQPQHF
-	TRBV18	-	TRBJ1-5	TGTGCCAGCTCACCCGGGGATCAGCCCCAGCATTTT	CASSPGDQPQHF
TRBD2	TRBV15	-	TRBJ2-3	TGTGCCACCAGCAGAAACAGCGGGGCTAGCACAGATACGCAGTATTTT	CATSRNSGASTDTQYF
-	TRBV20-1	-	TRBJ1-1	TGCAGTGCTAGTGAGGTGATCGTCGCTGAAGCTTTCTTT	CSASEVIVAEAFF
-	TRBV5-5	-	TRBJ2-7	TGTGCCAGCAGCTTGGTGTCTTCTAGCTCCTACGAGCAGTACTTC	CASSLVSSSSYEQYF
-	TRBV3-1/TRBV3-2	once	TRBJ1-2	TGTGCCAGCAGCCTTGCCATCCGAATTGACGGCCCCTATGGCTACACCTTC	CASSLAIRIDGPYGYTF
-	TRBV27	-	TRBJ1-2	TGTGCCAGCAGTTTGGAGGGAGTTGGCTACACCTTC	CASSLEGVGYTF
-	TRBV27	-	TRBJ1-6	TGTGCCAGCAGGAGATTAGGGAGCTCCTATAATTCACCCCTCCACTTT	CASRRLGSSYNSPLHF
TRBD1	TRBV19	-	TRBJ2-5	TGTGCCAGTAGCGAGACAGGGGGCGGCCAAGAGACCCAGTACTTC	CASSETGGGQETQYF
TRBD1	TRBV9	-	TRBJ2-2	TGTGCCAGCAGCGTAGTCCCAGGGGGGAACACCGGGGAGCTGTTTTTT	CASSVVPGGNTGELFF
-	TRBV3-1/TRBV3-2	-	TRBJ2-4	TGTGCCAGCAGCCGATCGGACTTCATAGCCAAAAACATTCAGTACTTC	CASSRSDFIAKNIQYF
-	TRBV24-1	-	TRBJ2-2	TGTGCCACCGGGGGTCGAGGCGGGGAGCTGTTTTTT	CATGGRGGELFF
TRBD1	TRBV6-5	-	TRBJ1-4	TGTGCCAGCGGGCACTACGGGACAGGGGATGAAAAACTGTTTTTT	CASGHYGTGDEKLFF
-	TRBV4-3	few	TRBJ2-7	TGCGCCAGCAGCCAAGATAGTGTCAGTACGGGCGAGCAGTACTTC	CASSQDSVSTGEQYF
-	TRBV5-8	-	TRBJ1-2	TGTGCCAGCAGCTTGAGCCTTAACTATGGCTACACCTTC	CASSLSLNYGYTF
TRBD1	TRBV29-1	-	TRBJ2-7	TGCAGCGGCACCGGGACAGGGGATTCAGAAGAGCAGTACTTC	CSGTGTGDSEEQYF
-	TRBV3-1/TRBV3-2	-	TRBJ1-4	TGTGCCAGCAGCCAAGCGAGCAGTGAAAAACTGTTTTTT	CASSQASSEKLFF
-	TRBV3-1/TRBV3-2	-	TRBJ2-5	TGTGCCAGCGAGGGGCCGGGAAAGACCCAGTACTTC	CASEGPGKTQYF
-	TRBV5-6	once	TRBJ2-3	TGTGCCAGCAGCTTGAAGACAGGTGGGGTGACAGATACGCAGTATTTT	CASSLKTGGVTDTQYF
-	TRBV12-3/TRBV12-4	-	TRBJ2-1	TGTGCCAGCAGTTTTACCGGTGAGCAGTTCTTC	CASSFTGEQFF
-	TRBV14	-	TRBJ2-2	TGTGCCAGCAGCCAACAGGGGCTCAACACCGGGGAGCTGTTTTTT	CASSQQGLNTGELFF
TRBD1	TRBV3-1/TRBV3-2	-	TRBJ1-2	TGTGCCAGCAGACCAAACGCACAGGGGAACGGCTACACCTTC	CASRPNAQGNGYTF
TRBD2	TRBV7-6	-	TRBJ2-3	TGTGCCGTCCGGGGACTAGCGGGGGCGGGGGCAGATACGCAGTATTTT	CAVRGLAGAGADTQYF
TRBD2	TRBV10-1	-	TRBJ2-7	TGCGCCCAAGGCGGGGGGTTTCCCTACGAGCAGTACTTC	CAQGGGFPYEQYF
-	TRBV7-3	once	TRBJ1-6	TGTGCCAGCAGCTTAGGGGACTATTCACCCCTCCACTTT	CASSLGDYSPLHF